The clone carrying this T cell receptor beta chain was seen many times. Its antigen remains unknown. This record comes from a study of breast tumors, draining lymph nodes, adjacent tissues. Samples came from axillary lymph nodes draining the breast cancer. TCRdb redid the calling of the multiplex PCR reads with MiXCR, one entry per CDR3 protein. The sample shows over 150,000 distinct CDR3 sequences, around a third of them seen only once. General study findings and limits: Compared with lymph nodes, tumors were less diverse; compared with nontumor tissue, more. Luminal-like breast cancer showed significantly greater tumor-nontumor repertoire similarity than basal-like breast cancer did.

The germline CDR1 and CDR2 sequences are SGHAT and FQNNGV. J gave up 7 bases and V 3 bases, and 10 bases lay outside the gene matches. The length of the CDR3 is 17 residues. The sequence derives from a female donor with breast cancer. Some clones in this sample may be carry-over from other donors' samples. The rearrangement links TRBV11-2 to TRBJ2-2; 11 nucleotides match TRBD2. The sequenced sample consisted of axillary lymph node tissue. The CDR3 DNA reads as TGTGCCAGCAGCTTTCCCACTAGCGGGGGCGGTATCGGGGAGCTGTTTTTT. It encodes CASSFPTSGGGIGELFF.